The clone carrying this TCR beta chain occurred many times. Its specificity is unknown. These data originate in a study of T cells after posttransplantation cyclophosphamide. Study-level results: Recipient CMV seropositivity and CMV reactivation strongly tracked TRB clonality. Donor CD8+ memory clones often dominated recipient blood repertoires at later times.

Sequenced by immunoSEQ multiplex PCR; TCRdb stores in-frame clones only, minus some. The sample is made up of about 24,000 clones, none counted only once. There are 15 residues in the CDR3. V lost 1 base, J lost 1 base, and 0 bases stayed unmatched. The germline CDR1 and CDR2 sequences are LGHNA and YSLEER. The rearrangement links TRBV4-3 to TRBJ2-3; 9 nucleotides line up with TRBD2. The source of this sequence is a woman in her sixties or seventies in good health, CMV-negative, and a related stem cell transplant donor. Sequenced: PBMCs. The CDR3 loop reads CASSQGLAGTDTQYF. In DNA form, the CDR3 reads TGCGCCAGCAGCCAAGGACTAGCGGGCACAGATACGCAGTATTTT.